This passage covers 27 T cell receptor beta chains from one sample sequenced in a study of T-cell memory formation after mild COVID-19. In TCRdb, the 5' RACE reads were re-called with MiXCR into one record per CDR3 protein. The table lists 120,000 to 150,000 distinct CDR3 sequences, approximately 21% of them singletons, with around 2.5% in the top ten. The sequenced sample consisted of PBMCs or a T cell subset sorted from them (not recorded which). These receptor sequences come from an adult woman who had mild COVID-19 (a few samples of this study predate the infection). Cell type and time point are not known.

The gene calls are TRBV11-2 and TRBJ2-5; no clear D gene. Germline CDR1 SGHAT, CDR2 FQNNGV. This CDR3 is built from 13 residues. Between the trimmed V and J ends, which lost 4 bases and 7 bases, there was a span of 13 bases. CDR3 sequence reads: CASSSSPARTQYF. DNA of the CDR3: TGTGCCAGCAGCTCCTCCCCGGCTAGGACCCAGTACTTC.

The rearrangement joins TRBV5-6 to TRBJ1-6; D not certain. Looked up from germline, CDR1 is SGHDT and CDR2 is YYEEEE. The CDR3 sequence is 13 residues long. The V end was cut by 0 bases, the J end by 8 bases, with 6 bases between. The CDR3, as DNA: TGTGCCAGCAGCTTGGCTGATCATTCACCCCTCCACTTT. It is translated as CASSLADHSPLHF.

This clonotype was observed a few times. V and J are TRBV9 and TRBJ1-6, with TRBD1 identical over 8 bases. CDR3 length: 16 amino acids. Germline CDR1 SGDLS, CDR2 YYNGEE. The ends lost 3 bases at V and 7 bases at J; junction bases unmatched: 9. The CDR3 coding sequence is TGTGCCAGCAGCGCTCAGGACAGGGTAGTAAATTCACCCCTCCACTTT. Residues: CASSAQDRVVNSPLHF.

The chain has TRBV20-1 and TRBJ1-2, with a possible D match to TRBD1 (5 bases). CDR1 and CDR2 (germline): DFQATT, SNEGSKA (reference sequence). The CDR3 is 13 residues long. Trimming cost V 6 bases and J 5 bases, with 16 bases left between them. The CDR3 sequence: CSASVGEGYGYTF. The CDR3 coding sequence is TGCAGTGCCTCCGTGGGGGAAGGGTATGGCTACACCTTC.

V usage is TRBV20-1 and J usage is TRBJ2-5, with 7 bases aligning to TRBD1. The length of the CDR3 is 13 residues. The V gene end was trimmed by 5 bases and the J gene end by 5 bases; junction bases not matched to a gene: 8. Germline loops: CDR1 DFQATT, CDR2 SNEGSKA (reference sequence). CDR3 sequence: CSAPGQRWETQYF. The CDR3 bases are TGCAGTGCTCCGGGACAGAGGTGGGAGACCCAGTACTTC.

This chain joins TRBV6-5 and TRBJ1-1; D gene unclear. V was shortened by 2 bases and J by 10 bases, with 11 bases between the two germline ends. This CDR3 contains 12 residues. CDR1 and CDR2 from the germline V gene are MNHEY and SVGAGI. The CDR3 is CASSYPGRGAFF. The CDR3 DNA sequence: TGTGCCAGCAGTTACCCCGGCCGGGGAGCTTTCTTT.

The CDR3 spells CASSLDRRGTEAFF. The CDR3 bases are TGTGCCAGCAGTTTAGACAGGCGGGGGACTGAAGCTTTCTTT. This chain links TRBV27 with TRBJ1-1, with a possible D match to TRBD1 (6 bases). Germline CDR1 and CDR2: MNHEY and SMNVEV (reference sequence). Trimming took 2 bases from V and 5 from J, leaving 12 bases between them. The CDR3 covers 14 residues.

This clonotype has more than one count but fewer than ten. The chain links TRBV20-1 to TRBJ2-1; 11 positions agree with TRBD2. Germline CDR1 is DFQATT and CDR2 is SNEGSKA (reference sequence). The CDR3 loop spans 15 amino acids. The V segment lost 5 bases and the J segment 3 bases; nucleotides outside the gene matches: 6. The CDR3 bases are TGCAGTGCTTACCTTAGCGGGAGGGTCTACAATGAGCAGTTCTTC. Its translation: CSAYLSGRVYNEQFF.

This clonotype was seen more than once but under ten times. This rearrangement joins TRBV20-1 to TRBJ2-1, with TRBD1 matching 7 bases. Germline lookup yields CDR1 DFQATT and CDR2 SNEGSKA (reference sequence). The CDR3 is made up of 14 amino acids. Trimming removed 6 bases from V and 0 bases from J; junction bases left unmatched: 5. CDR3 loop: CSAYRDSSYNEQFF. The CDR3 bases are TGCAGTGCCTACCGGGACAGCTCCTACAATGAGCAGTTCTTC.

This clonotype was detected ten times or more. CDR3 nucleotide sequence: TGCGCCAGCAGCCTCCAACTAGCGGGGCATGAGCAGTTCTTC. It is translated as CASSLQLAGHEQFF. V is TRBV4-1 and J is TRBJ2-1; 10 nucleotides match TRBD2. V shed 4 bases, J shed 8 bases, and the junction held 5 bases outside the gene matches. There are 14 residues in the CDR3. Germline V gene sequence: CDR1 MGHRA, CDR2 YSYEKL.

V is TRBV30 and J is TRBJ2-7, with 12 bases identical to TRBD2. The V and J ends lost 2 bases and 9 bases, in that order; junction bases with no gene match: 14. CDR1 and CDR2 (germline): GTSNPN, SVGIG (reference sequence). This CDR3 comprises 16 residues. CDR3 sequence: CAWSPGLAGNYEWQYF. The CDR3 DNA follows: TGTGCCTGGAGTCCCGGACTAGCGGGGAACTACGAGTGGCAGTACTTC.

The V and J genes are TRBV9 and TRBJ2-3; the match to TRBD1 covers 7 bases. CDR1 SGDLS and CDR2 YYNGEE come from the germline V gene. Unmatched junction bases numbered 5, after V lost 4 bases and J lost 0 bases. The CDR3 consists of 15 residues. CDR3 amino acids: CASSTGTASTDTQYF. The CDR3 DNA sequence: TGTGCCAGCAGCACCGGGACAGCTAGCACAGATACGCAGTATTTT. Complete variable domain (other parts from reference TRBV9 and TRBJ2-3): DSGVTQTPKHLITATGQRVTLRCSPRSGDLSVYWYQQSLDQGLQFLIQYYNGEERAKGNILERFSAQQFPDLHSELNLSSLELGDSALYFCASSTGTASTDTQYFGPGTRLTVL.

This clonotype was counted between two and nine times. V usage is TRBV20-1 and J usage is TRBJ2-5; D not resolved. CDR1 and CDR2 from the germline V gene are DFQATT and SNEGSKA (reference sequence). The CDR3 runs to 15 residues. V gave up 3 bases and J gave up 5 bases, with 19 bases separating them. CDR3 sequence: CSASFATRLRETQYF. CDR3 in DNA: TGCAGTGCTAGCTTCGCAACGAGGTTGCGGGAGACCCAGTACTTC.

The rearrangement uses TRBV24-1 and TRBJ2-2, with D perhaps assigned TRBD1 or TRBD2 (5 bases each). Deletions cut 1 base from V and 3 bases from J, with 14 bases between. This CDR3 spans 17 amino acids. The germline V gene has CDR1 KGHDR and CDR2 SFDVKD. DNA of the CDR3: TGTGCCACCAGTGATTTTGCAGGGAGTGGTGACACCGGGGAGCTGTTTTTT. Its translation: CATSDFAGSGDTGELFF.

The V and J genes are TRBV2 and TRBJ1-6; possible D gene TRBD1, 6 bases. The germline V and J ends were trimmed by 6 bases and 15 bases, with 27 bases remaining between them. CDR3 length equals 16 residues. The germline gives CDR1 SNHLY, CDR2 FYNNEI. The CDR3 reads CASRQEGGRIKSLLHF. The CDR3 DNA reads as TGTGCCAGCAGACAGGAAGGGGGGAGAATTAAATCCCTCCTCCACTTT. The full variable domain, with the rest looked up from reference TRBV2 and TRBJ1-6, is EPEVTQTPSHQVTQMGQEVILRCVPISNHLYFYWYRQILGQKVEFLVSFYNNEISEKSEIFDDQFSVERPDGSNFTLKIRSTKLEDSAMYFCASRQEGGRIKSLLHFGNGTRLTVT.

The CDR3 sequence is CASSGTGRTEAFF. The CDR3 DNA follows: TGTGCCAGCAGCGGGACAGGGCGGACTGAAGCTTTCTTT. The genes are TRBV6-2 or TRBV6-3 and TRBJ1-1; 9 bases agree with TRBD1. The CDR3 runs to 13 residues. V dropped 6 bases and J dropped 5; count of bases not matched to a gene: 4. The germline CDR1 and CDR2 sequences are MNHEY and SVGEGT.

This clonotype appeared many times. The chain is built from TRBV6-6 and TRBJ2-5, with a tentative D call TRBD2 (8 bases). The CDR3 runs 14 residues. The V end was cut by 8 bases, the J end by 5 bases, with 18 bases between. Germline V CDR1 and CDR2: MNHNY, SVGAGI (reference sequence). CDR3 sequence (DNA): TGTGCCAGCGGGTACGGGAGGGGGCAGGAGACCCAGTACTTC. This translates into CASGYGRGQETQYF.

The rearrangement joins TRBV24-1 to TRBJ2-1, with unresolved D. The V gene lost 0 bases and the J gene lost 9 bases, with 8 bases spanning the gap. The CDR3 totals 13 residues. Germline V gene lookup returns CDR1 KGHDR and CDR2 SFDVKD. The CDR3 nucleotides read TGTGCCACCAGTGATTTGGTGACGGGTGAGCAGTTCTTC. Residues: CATSDLVTGEQFF.

This clonotype came up a few times. The CDR3 reads CASSLPGSTGELFF. In nucleotides, the CDR3 is TGCGCCAGCAGCTTACCCGGGAGCACCGGGGAGCTGTTTTTT. V gene TRBV5-1 combines with J gene TRBJ2-2, with a tentative D call TRBD2 (6 bases). This CDR3 is built from 14 residues. V lost 2 bases to trimming and J lost 4 bases, with 9 bases between them. CDR1 is SGHRS, CDR2 YFSETQ, per germline.

The chain has TRBV2 and TRBJ2-7, with D maybe TRBD1 (5 bases). The CDR3 is 13 residues long. V was clipped by 3 bases and J by 3 bases, with 9 bases between them. From germline, CDR1 is SNHLY and CDR2 FYNNEI. The CDR3 DNA follows: TGTGCCAGCAGTGAGACGCAGGGCTACGAGCAGTACTTC. Translating it yields CASSETQGYEQYF.

This clonotype has more than one count but fewer than ten. Here the CDR3 reads CASSQDLQTNTEAFF. DNA for the CDR3: TGTGCCAGCAGCCAAGATCTACAGACGAACACTGAAGCTTTCTTT. The chain recombines TRBV4-2 with TRBJ1-1; D is unresolved. The germline CDR1 and CDR2 sequences are LGHNA and YNFKEQ. With 0 bases removed from V and 1 base from J, the gap between germline ends came to 9 bases. The CDR3 runs 15 residues.

At least ten counts were recorded for this clonotype. This chain connects TRBV7-2 to TRBJ2-7, with D possibly being TRBD2 (5 bases). The germline V gene has CDR1 SGHTA and CDR2 FQGNSA. The CDR3 has 15 amino acids. V lost 5 bases to trimming and J lost 3 bases, with 17 bases between them. Here the CDR3 DNA reads TGTGCCAGCAGCCCCGGGCCTAGCCGGAACTACGAGCAGTACTTC. It codes for CASSPGPSRNYEQYF.

The J gene is TRBJ1-2, the V gene TRBV3-1, with D maybe TRBD1 (6 bases). CDR1 is LGHDT and CDR2 is YNNKEL in the germline V gene (reference sequence). The CDR3 runs 15 residues. Trimming took off 3 bases at V and 5 bases at J, with 16 bases between the two ends. The CDR3 region is CASSHRQDLFYGYTF. CDR3 nucleotides: TGTGCCAGCAGCCACAGACAGGACCTTTTTTATGGCTACACCTTC.

This clonotype was detected many times. The rearrangement joins TRBV5-1 to TRBJ1-1; 7 positions match TRBD1. The germline V gene has CDR1 SGHRS and CDR2 YFSETQ. The CDR3 runs 12 residues. The V and J ends lost 4 bases and 5 bases, in that order; junction bases with no gene match: 2. The CDR3 DNA reads TGCGCCAGCAGCGCAGGGGGTACTGAAGCTTTCTTT. Its translation: CASSAGGTEAFF.

This clonotype was observed a few times. V gene TRBV30 combines with J gene TRBJ2-7; TRBD2 agrees at 8 bases. The length of the CDR3 is 13 residues. V gave up 4 bases and J gave up 3 bases; unmatched junction bases: 5. CDR1 and CDR2 (germline): GTSNPN, SVGIG (reference sequence). The chain's CDR3 is CAWMTSEFYEQYF. Written as DNA, the CDR3 is TGTGCCTGGATGACTAGCGAATTCTACGAGCAGTACTTC.

The rearrangement links TRBV18 to TRBJ2-7, with 7 bases aligning to TRBD2. CDR1 and CDR2 (germline): KGHSH, LQKENI. The length of the CDR3 is 10 residues. This CDR3 reads CASGGYEQYF. The CDR3 DNA follows: TGTGCGTCGGGGGGTTACGAGCAGTACTTC.

This clonotype showed up just a few times. This chain connects TRBV20-1 to TRBJ2-5, with TRBD2 matching over 7 bases. Losses at the gene ends were 1 base for V and 4 bases for J; bases not matched to a gene: 9. CDR1 and CDR2 (germline): DFQATT, SNEGSKA (reference sequence). The CDR3 contains 15 residues. The CDR3 region has the DNA TGCAGTGCTAGAGGGAGCGGGACCCCAGGAGAGACCCAGTACTTC. Translation gives CSARGSGTPGETQYF.